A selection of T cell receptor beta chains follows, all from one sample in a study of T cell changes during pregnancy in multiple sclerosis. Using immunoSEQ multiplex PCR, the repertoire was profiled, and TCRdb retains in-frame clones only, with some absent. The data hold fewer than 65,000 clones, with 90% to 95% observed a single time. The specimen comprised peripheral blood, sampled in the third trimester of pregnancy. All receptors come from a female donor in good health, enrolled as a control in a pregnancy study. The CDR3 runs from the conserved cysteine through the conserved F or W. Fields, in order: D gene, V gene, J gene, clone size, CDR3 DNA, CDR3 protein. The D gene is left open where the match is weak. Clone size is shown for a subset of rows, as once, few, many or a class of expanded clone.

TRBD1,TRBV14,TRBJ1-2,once,TGTGCCAGCAGCCCCAGGACAGGGGACGGCGGTGGCTACACCTTC,CASSPRTGDGGGYTF
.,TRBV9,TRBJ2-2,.,TGTGCCAGCAGCGTAGTTCCACTAACCGGGGAGCTGTTTTTT,CASSVVPLTGELFF
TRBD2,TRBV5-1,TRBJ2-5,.,TGCGCCAGCAGCTCGGGACTAGCGGGGGCCCAGATGGAGACCCAGTACTTC,CASSSGLAGAQMETQYF
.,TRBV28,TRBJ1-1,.,TGTGCCAGCAGTTTAACGGTAGCGGCAGCGAACACTGAAGCTTTCTTT,CASSLTVAAANTEAFF
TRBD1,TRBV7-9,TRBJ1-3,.,TGTGCCAGCAGCCGCCTCGGGACAGGGTCTGGAAACACCATATATTTT,CASSRLGTGSGNTIYF
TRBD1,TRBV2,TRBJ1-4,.,TGTGCCAGCAGTCCGACAGGGTCTAATGAAAAACTGTTTTTT,CASSPTGSNEKLFF
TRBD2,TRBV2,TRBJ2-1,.,TGTGCCACCGTGAGCGGGAGCCCTTACAATGAGCAGTTCTTC,CATVSGSPYNEQFF
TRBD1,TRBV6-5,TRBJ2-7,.,TGTGCCAGCAGTTACGGGACAGGAGCCTACGAGCAGTACTTC,CASSYGTGAYEQYF
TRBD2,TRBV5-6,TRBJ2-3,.,TGTGCCAGCAGCTTGCGAGCGGGGGCCACCACAGATACGCAGTATTTT,CASSLRAGATTDTQYF
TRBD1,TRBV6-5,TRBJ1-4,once,TGTGCCACCAGGGGGACAAACGTAGAAAAACTGTTTTTT,CATRGTNVEKLFF